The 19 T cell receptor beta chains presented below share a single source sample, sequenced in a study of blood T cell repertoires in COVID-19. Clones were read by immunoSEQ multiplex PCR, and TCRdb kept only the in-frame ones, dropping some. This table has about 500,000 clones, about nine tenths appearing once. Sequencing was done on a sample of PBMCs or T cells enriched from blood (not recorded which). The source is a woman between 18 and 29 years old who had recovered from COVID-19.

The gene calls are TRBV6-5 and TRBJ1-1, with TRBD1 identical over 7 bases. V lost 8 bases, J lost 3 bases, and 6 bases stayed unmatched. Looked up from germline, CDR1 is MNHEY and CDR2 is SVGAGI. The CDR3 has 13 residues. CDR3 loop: CASHPTGDTEAFF. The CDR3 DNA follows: TGTGCCAGCCATCCTACAGGGGACACTGAAGCTTTCTTT.

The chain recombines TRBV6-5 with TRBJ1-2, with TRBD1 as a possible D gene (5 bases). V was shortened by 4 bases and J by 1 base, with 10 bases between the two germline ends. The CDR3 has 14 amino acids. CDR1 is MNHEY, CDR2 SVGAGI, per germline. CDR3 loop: CASSLQAYNYGYTF. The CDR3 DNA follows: TGTGCCAGCAGTTTACAGGCGTATAACTATGGCTACACCTTC.

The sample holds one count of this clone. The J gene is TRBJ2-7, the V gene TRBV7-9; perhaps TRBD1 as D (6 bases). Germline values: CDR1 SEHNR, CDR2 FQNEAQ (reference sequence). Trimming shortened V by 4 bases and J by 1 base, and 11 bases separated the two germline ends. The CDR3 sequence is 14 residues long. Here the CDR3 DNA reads TGTGCCAGCAGCTCTATAGACAGGTCCTACGAGCAGTACTTC. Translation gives CASSSIDRSYEQYF.

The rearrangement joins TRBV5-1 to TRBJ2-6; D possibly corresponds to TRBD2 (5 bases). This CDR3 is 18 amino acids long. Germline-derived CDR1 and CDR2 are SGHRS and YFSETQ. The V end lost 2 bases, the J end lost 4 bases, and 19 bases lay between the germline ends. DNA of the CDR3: TGCGCCAGCAGCTTTTTGGTCGGGGATGGGTCCGGGGCCAACGTCCTGACTTTC. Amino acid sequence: CASSFLVGDGSGANVLTF.

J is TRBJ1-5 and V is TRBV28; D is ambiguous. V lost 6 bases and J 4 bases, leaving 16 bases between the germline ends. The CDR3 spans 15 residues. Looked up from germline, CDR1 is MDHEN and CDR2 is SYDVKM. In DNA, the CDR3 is TGTGCCAGCAGGGCAAGCGGTGCTCGGAATCAGCCCCAGCATTTT. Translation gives CASRASGARNQPQHF.

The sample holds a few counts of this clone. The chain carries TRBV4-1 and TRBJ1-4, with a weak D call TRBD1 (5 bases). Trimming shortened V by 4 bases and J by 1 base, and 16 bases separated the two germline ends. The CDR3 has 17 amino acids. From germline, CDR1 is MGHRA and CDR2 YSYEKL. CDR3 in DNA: TGCGCCAGCAGCCCTTGGACGCTCAGGGAAACTAATGAAAAACTGTTTTTT. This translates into CASSPWTLRETNEKLFF.

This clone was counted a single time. As DNA, the CDR3 is TGTGCCAGCAGTACCTACGGGGTAAAGGCACCCCTCCACTTT. Translating gives CASSTYGVKAPLHF. This chain joins TRBV2 and TRBJ1-6; D is undetermined. The CDR3 has 14 amino acids. Germline lookup yields CDR1 SNHLY and CDR2 FYNNEI. V lost 5 bases and J 11 bases, leaving 16 bases between the germline ends.

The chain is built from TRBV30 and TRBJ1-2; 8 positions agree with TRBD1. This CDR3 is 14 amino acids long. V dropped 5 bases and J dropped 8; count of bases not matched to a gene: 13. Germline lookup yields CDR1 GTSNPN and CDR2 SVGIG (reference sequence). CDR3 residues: CAWGRADRGRGYTF. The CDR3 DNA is TGTGCCTGGGGAAGGGCCGACAGGGGAAGAGGCTACACCTTC.

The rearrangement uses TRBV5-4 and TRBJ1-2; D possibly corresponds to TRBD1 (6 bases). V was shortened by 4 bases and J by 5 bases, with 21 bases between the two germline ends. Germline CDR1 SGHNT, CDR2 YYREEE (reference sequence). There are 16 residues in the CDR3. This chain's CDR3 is CASSARDGGVGYGYTF. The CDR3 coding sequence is TGTGCCAGCAGCGCCCGGGATGGGGGCGTAGGGTATGGCTACACCTTC.

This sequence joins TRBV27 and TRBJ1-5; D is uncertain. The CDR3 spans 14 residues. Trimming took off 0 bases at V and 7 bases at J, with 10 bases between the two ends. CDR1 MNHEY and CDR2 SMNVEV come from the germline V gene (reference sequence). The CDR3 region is CASSLSGIGQPQHF. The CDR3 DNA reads TGTGCCAGCAGTTTATCCGGGATTGGACAGCCCCAGCATTTT.

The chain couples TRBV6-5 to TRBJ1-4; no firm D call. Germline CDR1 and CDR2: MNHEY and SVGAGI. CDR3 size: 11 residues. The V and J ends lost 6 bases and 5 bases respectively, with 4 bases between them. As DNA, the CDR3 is TGTGCCAGCAGGCTAAATGAAAAACTGTTTTTT. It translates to CASRLNEKLFF.

In DNA, the CDR3 is TGTGCCAGCAGCCCCCGACACTACACTGAAGCTTTCTTT. It yields the protein CASSPRHYTEAFF. V is TRBV7-9 and J is TRBJ1-1; no reliable D call. Germline loops: CDR1 SEHNR, CDR2 FQNEAQ (reference sequence). With 5 bases removed from V and 3 bases from J, the gap between germline ends came to 10 bases. The CDR3 covers 13 residues.

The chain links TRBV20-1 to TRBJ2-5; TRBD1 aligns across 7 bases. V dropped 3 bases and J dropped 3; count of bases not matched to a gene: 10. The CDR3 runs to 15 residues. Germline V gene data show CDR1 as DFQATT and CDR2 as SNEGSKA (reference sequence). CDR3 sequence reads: CSASARGQPEETQYF. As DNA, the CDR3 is TGCAGTGCTAGTGCCCGGGGACAGCCCGAAGAGACCCAGTACTTC.

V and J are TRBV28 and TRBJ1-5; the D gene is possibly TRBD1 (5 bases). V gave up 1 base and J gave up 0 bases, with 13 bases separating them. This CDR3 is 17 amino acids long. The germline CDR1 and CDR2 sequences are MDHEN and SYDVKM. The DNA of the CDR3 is TGTGCCAGCAGTTTATTCGGTACAGGCTATAGCAATCAGCCCCAGCATTTT. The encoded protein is CASSLFGTGYSNQPQHF.

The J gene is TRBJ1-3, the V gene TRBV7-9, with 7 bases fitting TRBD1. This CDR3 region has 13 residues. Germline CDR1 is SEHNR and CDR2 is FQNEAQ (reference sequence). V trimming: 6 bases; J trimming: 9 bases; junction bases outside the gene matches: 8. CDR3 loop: CASSSGTVGTIYF. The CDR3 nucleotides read TGTGCCAGCAGTTCCGGGACAGTGGGCACCATATATTTT.

The CDR3, as DNA: TGTGCCATCAGTTCGGGGAGGGCAGCCTACAATGAGCAGTTCTTC. This translates into CAISSGRAAYNEQFF. The V gene is TRBV10-3, the J gene TRBJ2-1; 7 bases line up with TRBD2. Germline assignment: CDR1 ENHRY and CDR2 SYGVKD. V trimming: 5 bases; J trimming: 2 bases; junction bases outside the gene matches: 6. CDR3 length: 15 amino acids.

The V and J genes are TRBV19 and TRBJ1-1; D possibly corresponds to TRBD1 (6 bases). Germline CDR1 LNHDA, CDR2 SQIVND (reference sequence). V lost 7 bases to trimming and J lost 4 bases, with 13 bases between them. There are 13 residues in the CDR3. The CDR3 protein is CASNGRGGTEAFF. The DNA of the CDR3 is TGTGCCAGTAACGGGAGGGGGGGCACTGAAGCTTTCTTT.

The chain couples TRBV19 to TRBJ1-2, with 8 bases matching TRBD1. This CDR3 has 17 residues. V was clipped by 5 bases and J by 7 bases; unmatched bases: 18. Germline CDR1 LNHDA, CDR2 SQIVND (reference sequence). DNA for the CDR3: TGTGCCAGTAGTTACAATGGGGCCGACAGGGGAGGCTCTGGCTACACCTTC. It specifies CASSYNGADRGGSGYTF. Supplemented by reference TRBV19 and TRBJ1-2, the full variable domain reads DGGITQSPKYLFRKEGQNVTLSCEQNLNHDAMYWYRQDPGQGLRLIYYSQIVNDFQKGDIAEGYSVSREKKESFPLTVTSAQKNPTAFYLCASSYNGADRGGSGYTFGSGTRLTVV.

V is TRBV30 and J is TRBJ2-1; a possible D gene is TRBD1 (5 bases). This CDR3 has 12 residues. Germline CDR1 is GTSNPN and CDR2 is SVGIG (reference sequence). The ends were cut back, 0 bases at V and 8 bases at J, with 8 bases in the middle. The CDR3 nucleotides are TGTGCCTGGAGTGTACCCAGGGATGAGCAGTTCTTC. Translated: CAWSVPRDEQFF.